This record concerns one TCR beta chain sequence. This CDR3 contains 16 residues. Germline CDR1 SGHTA, CDR2 FQGNSA. V was cut by 0 bases and J by 2 bases, with 10 bases left in between. The data derive from a study of OX40 agonist ivuxolimab in advanced cancers. Sequencing used immunoSEQ multiplex PCR; TCRdb keeps in-frame clones, though not all of them. The sample contains about 68,000 clones, 83% of which appear only once. This sequence originates from an adult with an advanced solid tumor such as melanoma, head and neck, liver or kidney cancer. The sample was CD4+ or CD8+ T cells sorted from blood, taken in a trial of the OX40 agonist ivuxolimab. This rearrangement joins TRBV7-2 to TRBJ1-4, with D possibly being TRBD1 (5 bases). The CDR3 here is CASSLAAGGTNEKLFF. The CDR3, as DNA: TGTGCCAGCAGCTTAGCGGCGGGGGGTACTAATGAAAAACTGTTTTTT.